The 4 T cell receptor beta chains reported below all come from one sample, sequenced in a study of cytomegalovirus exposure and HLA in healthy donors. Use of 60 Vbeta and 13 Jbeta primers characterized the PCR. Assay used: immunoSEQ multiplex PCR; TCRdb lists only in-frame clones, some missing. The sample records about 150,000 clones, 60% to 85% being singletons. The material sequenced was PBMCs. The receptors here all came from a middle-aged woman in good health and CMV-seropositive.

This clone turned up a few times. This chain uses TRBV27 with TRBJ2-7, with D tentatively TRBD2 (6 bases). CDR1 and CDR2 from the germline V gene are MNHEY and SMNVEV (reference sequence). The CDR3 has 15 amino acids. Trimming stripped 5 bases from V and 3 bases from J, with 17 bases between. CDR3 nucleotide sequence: TGTGCCAGCAGTCCCAGTGTCACCGGGGGCTACGAGCAGTACTTC. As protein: CASSPSVTGGYEQYF.

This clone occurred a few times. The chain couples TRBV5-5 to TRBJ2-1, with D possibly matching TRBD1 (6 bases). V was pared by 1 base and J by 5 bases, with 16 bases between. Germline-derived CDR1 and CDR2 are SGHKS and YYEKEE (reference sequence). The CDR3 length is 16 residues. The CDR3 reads CASSLNPGQPNNEQFF. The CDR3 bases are TGTGCCAGCAGCTTGAACCCGGGACAACCCAACAATGAGCAGTTCTTC.

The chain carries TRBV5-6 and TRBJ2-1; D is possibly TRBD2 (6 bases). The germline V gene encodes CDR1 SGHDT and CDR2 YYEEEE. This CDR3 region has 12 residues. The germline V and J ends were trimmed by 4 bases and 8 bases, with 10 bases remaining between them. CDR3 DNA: TGTGCCAGCAGCCCTTGGGGGGATGAGCAGTTCTTC. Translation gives CASSPWGDEQFF.

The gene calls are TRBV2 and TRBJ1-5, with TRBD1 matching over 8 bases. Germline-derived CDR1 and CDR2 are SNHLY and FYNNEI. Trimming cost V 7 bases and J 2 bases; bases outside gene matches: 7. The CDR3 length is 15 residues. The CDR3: CASTSDRDGNQPQHF. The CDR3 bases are TGTGCCAGCACTTCGGACAGGGACGGCAATCAGCCCCAGCATTTT.